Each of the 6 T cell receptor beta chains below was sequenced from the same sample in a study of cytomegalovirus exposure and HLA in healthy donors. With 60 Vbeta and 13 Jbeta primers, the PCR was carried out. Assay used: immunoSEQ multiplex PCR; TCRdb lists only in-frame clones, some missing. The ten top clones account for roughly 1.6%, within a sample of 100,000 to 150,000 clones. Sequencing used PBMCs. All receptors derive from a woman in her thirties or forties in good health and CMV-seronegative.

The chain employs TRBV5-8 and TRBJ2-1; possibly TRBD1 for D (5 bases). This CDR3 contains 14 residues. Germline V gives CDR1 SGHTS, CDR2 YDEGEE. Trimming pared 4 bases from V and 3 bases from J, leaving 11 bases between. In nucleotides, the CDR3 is TGTGCCAGCAGCGTACAGGAATTCTACAATGAGCAGTTCTTC. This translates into CASSVQEFYNEQFF. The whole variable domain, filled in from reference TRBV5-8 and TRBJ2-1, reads EAGVTQSPTHLIKTRGQQATLRCSPISGHTSVYWYQQALGLGLQFLLWYDEGEERNRGNFPPRFSGRQFPNYSSELNVNALELEDSALYLCASSVQEFYNEQFFGPGTRLTVL.

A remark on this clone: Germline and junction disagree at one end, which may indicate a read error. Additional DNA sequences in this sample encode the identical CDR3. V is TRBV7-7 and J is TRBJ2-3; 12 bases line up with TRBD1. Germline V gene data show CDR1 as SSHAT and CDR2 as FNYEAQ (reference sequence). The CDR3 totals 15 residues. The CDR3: CASSLGQGAGDTQYF. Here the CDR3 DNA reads TGTGCTAGCAGCTTGGGACAGGGGGCGGGGGATACGCAGTATTTT.

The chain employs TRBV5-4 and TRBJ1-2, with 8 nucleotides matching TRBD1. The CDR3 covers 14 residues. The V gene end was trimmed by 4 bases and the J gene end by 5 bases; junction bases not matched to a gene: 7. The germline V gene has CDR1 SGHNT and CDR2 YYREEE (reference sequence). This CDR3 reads CASSRDRGGYGYTF. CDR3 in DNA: TGTGCCAGCAGCCGCGACAGGGGCGGGTATGGCTACACCTTC. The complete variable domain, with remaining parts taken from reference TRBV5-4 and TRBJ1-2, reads ETGVTQSPTHLIKTRGQQVTLRCSSQSGHNTVSWYQQALGQGPQFIFQYYREEENGRGNFPPRFSGLQFPNYSSELNVNALELDDSALYLCASSRDRGGYGYTFGSGTRLTVV.

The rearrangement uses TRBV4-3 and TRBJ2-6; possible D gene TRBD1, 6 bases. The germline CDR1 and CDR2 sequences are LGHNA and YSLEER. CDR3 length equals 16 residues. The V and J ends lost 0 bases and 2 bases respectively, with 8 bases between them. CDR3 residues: CASSQDEGAGANVLTF. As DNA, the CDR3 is TGCGCCAGCAGCCAAGATGAGGGGGCTGGGGCCAACGTCCTGACTTTC.

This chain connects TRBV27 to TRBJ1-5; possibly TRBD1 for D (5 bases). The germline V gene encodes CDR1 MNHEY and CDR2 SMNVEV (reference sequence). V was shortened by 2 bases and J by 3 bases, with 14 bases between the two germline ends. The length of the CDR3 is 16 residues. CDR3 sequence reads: CASSLIYPGINQPQHF. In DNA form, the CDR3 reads TGTGCCAGCAGTTTAATTTATCCAGGGATCAATCAGCCCCAGCATTTT.

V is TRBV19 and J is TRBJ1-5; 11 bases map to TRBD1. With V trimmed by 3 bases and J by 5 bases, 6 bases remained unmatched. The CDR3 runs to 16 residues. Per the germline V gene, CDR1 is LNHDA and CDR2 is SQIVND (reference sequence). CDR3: CASSIVWDRGDQPQHF. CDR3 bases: TGTGCCAGTAGTATTGTATGGGACAGGGGGGATCAGCCCCAGCATTTT.